This T cell receptor beta chain was identified in a study of CD8 T cells in ankylosing spondylitis. This clonotype has ten or more counts. The target antigen is unknown. The CDR3 consists of 15 residues. The germline V gene encodes CDR1 MNHEY and CDR2 SMNVEV (reference sequence). The J segment lost 7 bases and the V segment lost 1 base, leaving 5 bases of the junction unmatched. Study-wide results and limits: In ankylosing spondylitis blood, a motif of eight highly homologous TCR beta variants appeared characteristic.

Via MiXCR, TCRdb re-called the 5' RACE reads, giving one row per CDR3 protein. The sample carries more than 150,000 distinct CDR3 sequences, approximately 18% recorded once. The TCR sequence derives from a male donor under 30 with ankylosing spondylitis or in good health (not recorded which). Sequencing was performed on blood, either unsorted or a sorted T cell fraction (not recorded which). J is TRBJ2-1 and V is TRBV27; TRBD2 matches at 9 bases. The CDR3 nucleotides are TGTGCCAGCAGTTTATTAGCGGGAGACAGGAATGAGCAGTTCTTC. It is translated as CASSLLAGDRNEQFF.